Included here is one T cell receptor (beta chain) sequence, with context. What it recognizes is unknown. Relative to the germline gene, one junction end is altered; a read error may explain this. A multiplex PCR was run with 60 Vbeta primers and 13 Jbeta primers. In the original workflow: Some 11 million of the roughly 77 million unique TCR beta chains counted in a later analysis were shared. The protocol was immunoSEQ multiplex PCR, while the TCRdb copy is restricted to in-frame clones and leaves out a portion. V, J and clone size derive from that table, while D and trimming were established from the DNA sequence. The sample shows around 150,000 clones, approximately 79% of them seen only once. This sample is part of a study of cytomegalovirus exposure and HLA in healthy donors. Broader study findings: The study reported that TCR beta sequences accurately predicted HLA-A and HLA-B alleles in most subjects.

Among the donors, all were healthy bone marrow donors. Germline loops: CDR1 SEHNR, CDR2 FQNEAQ (reference sequence). This CDR3 region has 17 residues. This chain uses TRBV7-9 with TRBJ2-7; D gene uncertain. The clonotype originates from a man aged 45-65 years in good health and CMV-seropositive. Material for sequencing was PBMCs. The CDR3 reads CSSSLSQVATDTYEQYF. The CDR3 DNA reads as TGTTCCAGCAGCTTATCGCAAGTCGCCACAGACACCTACGAGCAGTACTTC.